This T cell receptor (beta chain) was profiled in a study of cytomegalovirus exposure and HLA in healthy donors. Study-level information: Most genotyped donors, over 70% of some 400, had Caucasian-associated genetic ancestry. General study results and limits: Analyses of presence and absence presupposed an approximately uniform sequencing depth across donors. Later analysis showed most CMV-associated TCR beta chains appearing HLA-restricted. Rare TCR sequences dominated, though some public TCRs recurred in many donors.

On this clone: Its antigen is undetermined.

CDR3 size: 14 residues. The V and J ends lost 5 bases and 9 bases respectively, with 19 bases between them. Germline V lookup: CDR1 SEHNR, CDR2 FQNEAQ (reference sequence). 60 Vbeta and 13 Jbeta primers were used in PCR. The repertoire was sequenced with immunoSEQ multiplex PCR; TCRdb's copy has only in-frame clones and lacks some. This table has 200,000 to 250,000 clones, over 75% appearing once. The clonotype originates from a woman aged 25 to 39 in good health and CMV-seronegative. The genes are TRBV7-9 and TRBJ2-5; a possible D gene is TRBD2 (6 bases). The sequencing sample was made of PBMCs. The CDR3 DNA reads TGTGCCAGCAGCCCCTGGGCCTCATTAGCGGCCCAGTACTTC. It yields the protein CASSPWASLAAQYF.